This entry is about one TCR beta chain. The antigen this receptor binds is unknown. Qualities for individual bases were not recorded, and no much larger clone is one base off. The sample's time point label, in plain terms: baseline before first vaccination. The sample's treatment or condition label is to be understood as: meningococcal conjugate vaccine given as trial control. Vaccinee samples came from UK trials COV001 and COV002, including a single-blind randomized controlled phase 2/3 trial of AZD1222 (ChAdOx1 nCoV-19) in healthy adults. Trial participant PBMC samples were collected at day 0 and day 28 after the second dose for TCRbeta chain sequencing. This entry comes from a study of T cell responses to AZD1222 COVID-19 vaccine (dated by TCRdb to about 2021). About the study as a whole: TCR sequencing covered approximately 230 trial participants: approximately 200 given two doses of AZD1222 and approximately 26 given two doses of MenACWY control vaccine. Enrollment into the trials was organized by age into subgroups of 18-55, 56-69 and 70-plus years, and those subgroups contained roughly 150, 30 and 60 TCR-sequenced participants, respectively. What the work shows at the level of the full study, not this receptor alone: In the small 56-69-year group, the increase in depth fell short of significance, most likely because of low power. Nearly half of unique spike-specific TCRs reportedly recognized epitopes outside regions mutated in the B.1.351 and B.1.1.7 variants. Participants were mostly white British and included more females than males, and it was suggested by the authors that clonal diversity may have been underestimated. Spike-specific TCR breadth and depth rose significantly after two AZD1222 doses compared with day 0 and with MenACWY recipients. Conclusions about previously exposed vaccinees are limited because only six or seven AZD1222 recipients were SARS-CoV-2 seropositive at baseline. Because no day 14 peak-response samples were available, repertoires were characterized only after the peak T cell response. The whole spike protein was spanned by vaccine-associated CD4 TCRs, and dominant responses were seen in regions 160-218 and 743-854.

The CDR3 regions of human TCRbeta chains were analyzed by immunosequencing. On the study's bioinformatics: TCRs in the repertoires were matched against a reference library of SARS-CoV-2-specific TCRs that had been generated with the MIRA antigen-specificity platform. Breadth meant the fraction of unique TCRs that were SARS-CoV-2-associated, whereas depth meant the fraction of total T cells that were SARS-CoV-2-associated. Each spike-specific TCR was assigned to its reactive spike region and to a CD4 or CD8 class using the MIRA data. Log10-transformed breadth and depth values were compared by one-way ANOVA with Sidak's multiple comparisons tests. Held by TCRdb, this immuneACCESS table contains in-frame sequences only and omits some clones. Under half of the omission traces to an unresolved V gene where checked; the cause of the rest is unknown. V and J calls and clone size are given by that table; D and trimming were obtained from the DNA. The sample data list around 130,000 clones, and 88% of these were observed just once. The ten most abundant clones make up about 19% of the sample.

Here the sequenced sample was peripheral blood, taken on day 0 of MenACWY control vaccination. This TCR came from an adult in good health.

The encoded CDR3 is CATSDRRLAYEQYF. The sequenced DNA: TGTGCCACCAGTGATCGTAGACTAGCATACGAGCAGTACTTC. The chain couples TRBV24-1 to TRBJ2-7, with TRBD2 identical over 7 junction bases. Trimming takes 3 bases off V and 4 bases off J; junction bases not matched to a gene: 5. Including the terminal cysteine and phenylalanine, the CDR3 comprises 14 residues. Only CDR3 DNA is held: 42 bases, read in frame from base 1. Reading the germline V gene gives CDR1 KGHDR and CDR2 SFDVKD.